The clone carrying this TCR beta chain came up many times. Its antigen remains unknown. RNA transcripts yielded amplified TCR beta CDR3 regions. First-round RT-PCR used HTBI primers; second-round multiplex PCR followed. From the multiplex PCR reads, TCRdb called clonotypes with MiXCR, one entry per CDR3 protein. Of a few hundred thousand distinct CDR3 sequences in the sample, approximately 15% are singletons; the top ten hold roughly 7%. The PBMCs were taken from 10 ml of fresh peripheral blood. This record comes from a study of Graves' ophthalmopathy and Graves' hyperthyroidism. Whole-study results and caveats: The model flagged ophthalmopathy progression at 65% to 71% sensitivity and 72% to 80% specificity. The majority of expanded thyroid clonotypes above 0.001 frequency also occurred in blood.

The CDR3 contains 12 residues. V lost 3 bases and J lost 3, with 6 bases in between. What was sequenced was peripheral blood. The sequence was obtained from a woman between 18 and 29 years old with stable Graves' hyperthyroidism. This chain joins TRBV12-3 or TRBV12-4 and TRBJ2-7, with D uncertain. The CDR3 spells CASSFGLYEQYF. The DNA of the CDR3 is TGTGCCAGCAGTTTCGGGCTCTACGAGCAGTACTTC.